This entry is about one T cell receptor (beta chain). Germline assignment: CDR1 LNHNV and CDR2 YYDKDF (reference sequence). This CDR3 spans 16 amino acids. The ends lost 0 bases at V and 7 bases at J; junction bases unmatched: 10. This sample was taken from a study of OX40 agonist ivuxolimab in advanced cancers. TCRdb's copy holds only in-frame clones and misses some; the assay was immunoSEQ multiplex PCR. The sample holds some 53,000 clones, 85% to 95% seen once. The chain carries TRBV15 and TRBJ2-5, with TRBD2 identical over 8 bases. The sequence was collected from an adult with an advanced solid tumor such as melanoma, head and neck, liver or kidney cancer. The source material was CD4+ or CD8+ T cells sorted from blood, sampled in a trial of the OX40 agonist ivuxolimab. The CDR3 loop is CATSRDVGGAGGTQYF. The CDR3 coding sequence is TGTGCCACCAGCAGAGATGTTGGGGGCGCGGGGGGGACCCAGTACTTC.